These 16 T cell receptor beta chains came from one sample sequenced in a study of cytomegalovirus exposure and HLA in healthy donors. 60 Vbeta and 13 Jbeta primers were used in PCR. This table comes from immunoSEQ multiplex PCR, and its TCRdb copy is limited to in-frame clones, with some not included. In the table there are roughly 170,000 clones, around 74% of which are singletons. Sequencing used PBMCs. The receptor source for this set is a female donor in good health and CMV-seronegative.

V gene TRBV4-3 combines with J gene TRBJ1-1; D is undetermined. This CDR3 has 13 residues. Germline V lookup: CDR1 LGHNA, CDR2 YSLEER. With 0 bases removed from V and 3 bases from J, the gap between germline ends came to 5 bases. In DNA form, the CDR3 reads TGCGCCAGCAGCCAAGATACAGACACTGAAGCTTTCTTT. Its translation is CASSQDTDTEAFF.

The table lists this clone with a few counts. This sequence joins TRBV18 and TRBJ1-1; D gene ambiguous. Per germline, CDR1 KGHSH and CDR2 LQKENI. The CDR3 totals 12 residues. The V gene lost 2 bases and the J gene lost 11 bases, with 12 bases spanning the gap. The CDR3 coding sequence is TGTGCCAGCTCACCAAGCCCAAAGGAGGCTTTCTTT. This codes for CASSPSPKEAFF.

The chain couples TRBV7-8 to TRBJ2-7; D call uncertain. Trimming took 0 bases from V and 6 from J, leaving 18 bases between them. The CDR3 is 16 amino acids. Germline lookup yields CDR1 SGHVS and CDR2 FQNEAQ. CDR3 protein: CASSLAHRCKYAEQYF. The CDR3 DNA reads TGTGCCAGCAGCTTAGCGCATCGGTGCAAGTACGCCGAGCAGTACTTC.

The chain links TRBV11-2 to TRBJ2-7, with a weak D call TRBD1 (5 bases). Between the trimmed V and J ends, which lost 7 bases and 1 base, there was a span of 11 bases. Germline lookup yields CDR1 SGHAT and CDR2 FQNNGV. The CDR3 consists of 13 residues. The CDR3 DNA reads as TGTGCCAGCAACCCAACAGGATCCTACGAGCAGTACTTC. Translation gives CASNPTGSYEQYF.

The chain carries TRBV27 and TRBJ1-1; D unresolved. CDR1 is MNHEY and CDR2 is SMNVEV in the germline V gene (reference sequence). The CDR3 runs 15 residues. V dropped 3 bases and J dropped 0 bases, with 11 bases sitting between them. In DNA, the CDR3 is TGTGCCAGCAGTTTGGTGTGGTCAGTGAACACTGAAGCTTTCTTT. Its protein product is CASSLVWSVNTEAFF.

The V and J genes are TRBV30 and TRBJ1-2; D is perhaps TRBD1 (6 bases). The ends were cut back, 3 bases at V and 2 bases at J, with 10 bases in the middle. The CDR3 has 13 amino acids. Looked up from germline, CDR1 is GTSNPN and CDR2 is SVGIG (reference sequence). The CDR3 sequence is CAWRETGNYGYTF. The CDR3 nucleotides read TGTGCCTGGAGAGAAACAGGGAACTATGGCTACACCTTC.

J is TRBJ1-5 and V is TRBV7-8; no firm D call. Trimming stripped 1 base from V and 7 bases from J, with 11 bases between. Germline V lookup: CDR1 SGHVS, CDR2 FQNEAQ. The CDR3 runs 14 residues. Here the CDR3 reads CASSLGSERQPQHF. CDR3 nucleotides: TGTGCCAGCAGCTTAGGGTCAGAGCGCCAGCCCCAGCATTTT. Based on the CDR3 plus reference TRBV7-8 and TRBJ1-5, the full variable domain is GAGVSQSPRYKVAKRGQDVALRCDPISGHVSLFWYQQALGQGPEFLTYFQNEAQLDKSGLPSDRFFAERPEGSVSTLKIQRTQQEDSAVYLCASSLGSERQPQHFGDGTRLSIL.

The chain joins TRBV7-2 to TRBJ1-5; 10 bases match TRBD1. Trimming cost V 6 bases and J 2 bases; bases outside gene matches: 10. This CDR3 contains 17 residues. Germline lookup yields CDR1 SGHTA and CDR2 FQGNSA. CDR3 loop: CASRQTGGTRGNQPQHF. The CDR3 region has the DNA TGTGCCAGCAGACAGACAGGGGGCACGAGAGGCAATCAGCCCCAGCATTTT.

The chain joins TRBV4-3 to TRBJ2-7, with 7 bases lining up with TRBD2. CDR3 length: 16 amino acids. The germline V gene has CDR1 LGHNA and CDR2 YSLEER. V lost 1 base, J lost 3 bases, and 9 bases stayed unmatched. The CDR3 DNA reads TGCGCCAGCAGCCAAGTAGGACCCTCGGGGGGCTACGAGCAGTACTTC. The encoded protein is CASSQVGPSGGYEQYF.

The rearrangement links TRBV7-3 to TRBJ2-1; 8 bases map to TRBD2. The junction had 4 bases not matched to a gene; V was cut back by 0 bases and J by 3 bases. This CDR3 contains 16 residues. The germline CDR1 and CDR2 sequences are SGHTA and FQGTGA. This chain's CDR3 is CASSLTATSGYNEQFF. CDR3 nucleotide sequence: TGTGCCAGCAGCTTAACGGCAACTAGCGGCTACAATGAGCAGTTCTTC.

The CDR3 sequence is CASSQVPGQGALNQPQHF. The CDR3 nucleotides read TGCGCCAGCAGCCAAGTTCCGGGACAGGGGGCGCTCAATCAGCCCCAGCATTTT. The rearrangement joins TRBV4-1 to TRBJ1-5; 12 positions agree with TRBD1. The germline V gene has CDR1 MGHRA and CDR2 YSYEKL. The CDR3 sequence is 18 residues long. V dropped 1 base and J dropped 3; count of bases not matched to a gene: 7.

The chain joins TRBV29-1 to TRBJ2-1; TRBD1 might be the D (5 bases). Looked up from germline, CDR1 is SQVTM and CDR2 is ANQGSEA. This CDR3 has 14 amino acids. Trimming removed 1 base at V and 4 bases at J, with 11 bases between. As DNA, the CDR3 is TGCAGCGTTGAAGTAGGGGCGAGTTACAATGAGCAGTTCTTC. Translating gives CSVEVGASYNEQFF.

This clone has only one observation. The rearrangement uses TRBV28 and TRBJ2-2; 9 positions agree with TRBD1. V shed 1 base, J shed 7 bases, and the junction held 16 bases outside the gene matches. There are 19 residues in the CDR3. Germline V CDR1 and CDR2: MDHEN, SYDVKM. DNA of the CDR3: TGTGCCAGCAGTTTATACGCCTTGGGAGGGACAGGGACGGGCGGGGAGCTGTTTTTT. Amino acid sequence: CASSLYALGGTGTGGELFF.

This rearrangement joins TRBV4-3 to TRBJ1-2; D gene ambiguous. The V end lost 3 bases, the J end lost 7 bases, and 24 bases lay between the germline ends. The length of the CDR3 is 17 residues. Germline-derived CDR1 and CDR2 are LGHNA and YSLEER. The CDR3 region is CASSQRGLWEKAGGYTF. CDR3 in DNA: TGCGCCAGCAGCCAGCGCGGACTCTGGGAAAAGGCGGGTGGCTACACCTTC.

The chain combines TRBV29-1 with TRBJ2-2, with D unresolved. The CDR3 covers 14 residues. Trimming shortened V by 4 bases and J by 4 bases, and 13 bases separated the two germline ends. Germline V CDR1 and CDR2: SQVTM, ANQGSEA. In nucleotides, the CDR3 is TGCAGCGTTGTAACGCAAATCGGCACCGGGGAGCTGTTTTTT. Protein: CSVVTQIGTGELFF.

The rearrangement links TRBV10-2 to TRBJ2-3, with 7 bases matching TRBD1. Germline CDR1 WSHSY, CDR2 SAAADI. This CDR3 is built from 14 residues. The CDR3 loop reads CAADAGTERDTQYF. DNA of the CDR3: TGCGCAGCCGACGCCGGGACAGAAAGAGATACGCAGTATTTT.